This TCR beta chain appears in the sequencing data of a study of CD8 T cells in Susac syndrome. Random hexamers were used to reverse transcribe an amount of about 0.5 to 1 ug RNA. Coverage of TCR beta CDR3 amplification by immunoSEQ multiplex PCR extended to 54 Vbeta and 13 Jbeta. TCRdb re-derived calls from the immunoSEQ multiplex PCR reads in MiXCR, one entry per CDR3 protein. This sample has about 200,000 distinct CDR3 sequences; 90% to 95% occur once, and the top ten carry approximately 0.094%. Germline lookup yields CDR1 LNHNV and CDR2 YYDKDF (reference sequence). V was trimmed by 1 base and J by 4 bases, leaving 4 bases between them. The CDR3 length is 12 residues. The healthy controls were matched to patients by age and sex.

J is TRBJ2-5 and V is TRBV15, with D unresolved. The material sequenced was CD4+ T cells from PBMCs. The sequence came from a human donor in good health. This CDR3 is CATSRALETQYF. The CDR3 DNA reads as TGTGCCACCAGCAGAGCCCTAGAGACCCAGTACTTC. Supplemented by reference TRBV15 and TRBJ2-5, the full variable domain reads DAMVIQNPRYQVTQFGKPVTLSCSQTLNHNVMYWYQQKSSQAPKLLFHYYDKDFNNEADTPDNFQSRRPNTSFCFLDIRSPGLGDTAMYLCATSRALETQYFGPGTRLLVL.